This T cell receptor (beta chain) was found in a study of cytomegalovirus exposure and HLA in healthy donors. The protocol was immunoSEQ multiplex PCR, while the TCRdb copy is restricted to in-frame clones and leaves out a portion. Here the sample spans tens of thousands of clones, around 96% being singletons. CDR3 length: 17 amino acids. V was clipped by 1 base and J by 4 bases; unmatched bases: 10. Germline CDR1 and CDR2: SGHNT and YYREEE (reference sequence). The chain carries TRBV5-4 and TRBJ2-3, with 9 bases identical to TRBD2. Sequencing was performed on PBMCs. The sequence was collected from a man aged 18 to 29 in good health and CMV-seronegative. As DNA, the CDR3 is TGTGCCAGCAGCTTGTCTAGCGGGAAAGGTAGCGCAGATACGCAGTATTTT. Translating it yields CASSLSSGKGSADTQYF.